Below, one T cell receptor (beta chain) is given with its context. PBMCs were isolated at a quantity of at least 6 million per sample. This record belongs to a study of blood T cells in healthy people across ages. Then a second PCR, running roughly 6 to 11 cycles, was carried out with a sample-barcoded 5' primer and a J-beta primer mix. TCRdb fed the 5' RACE reads into MiXCR, producing one record per CDR3 protein. There are 1.5 million to 2 million distinct CDR3 sequences in the sample; roughly 52% occur only once, and over 2% lies in the top ten. V gave up 4 bases and J gave up 1 base; unmatched junction bases: 3. Germline loops: CDR1 SGHRS, CDR2 YFSETQ. CDR3 length: 14 residues.

This chain links TRBV5-1 with TRBJ1-1, with 8 bases lining up with TRBD1. The material sequenced was blood. The receptor was derived from a woman in her 40s in good health. CDR3: CASSTGQANTEAFF. In DNA, the CDR3 is TGCGCCAGCAGCACGGGACAGGCGAACACTGAAGCTTTCTTT.